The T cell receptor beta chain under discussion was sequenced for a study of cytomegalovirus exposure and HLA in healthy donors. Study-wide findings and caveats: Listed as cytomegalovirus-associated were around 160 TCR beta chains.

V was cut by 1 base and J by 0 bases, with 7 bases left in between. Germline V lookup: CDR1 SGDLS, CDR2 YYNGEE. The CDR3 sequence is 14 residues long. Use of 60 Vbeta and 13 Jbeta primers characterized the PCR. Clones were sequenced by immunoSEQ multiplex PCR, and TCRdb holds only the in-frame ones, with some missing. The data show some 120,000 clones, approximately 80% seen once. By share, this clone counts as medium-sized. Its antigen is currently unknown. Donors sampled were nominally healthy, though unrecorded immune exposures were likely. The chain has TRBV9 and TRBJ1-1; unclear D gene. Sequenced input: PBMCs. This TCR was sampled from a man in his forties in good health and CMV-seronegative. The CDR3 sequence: CASSVSGMNTEAFF. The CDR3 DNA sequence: TGTGCCAGCAGCGTATCAGGCATGAACACTGAAGCTTTCTTT. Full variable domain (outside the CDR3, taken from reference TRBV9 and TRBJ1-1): DSGVTQTPKHLITATGQRVTLRCSPRSGDLSVYWYQQSLDQGLQFLIQYYNGEERAKGNILERFSAQQFPDLHSELNLSSLELGDSALYFCASSVSGMNTEAFFGQGTRLTVV.